This TCR beta chain stems from a study of early T cells in non-severe SARS-CoV-2 infection. As for the study in general: Sequencing input comprised bulk RNA from unsorted whole blood; chain pairing was not available.

This clonotype was seen repeatedly, ten times or more. Its antigen is currently unknown. V lost 5 bases and J 3 bases, leaving 15 bases between the germline ends. Germline loops: CDR1 SGHRS, CDR2 YFSETQ. The CDR3 extends over 14 amino acids. Notes on the study in general: Lookups in VDJdb leaned toward anti-spike CD8 responses and missed private and CD4 specificities.

Individual cDNA molecules were tagged with unique molecular identifiers, the study reported. TCRdb fed the 5' RACE reads into MiXCR, producing one record per CDR3 protein. The sample has about 110,000 distinct CDR3 sequences, about an eighth seen once. Sequencing input: whole blood. This chain joins TRBV5-1 and TRBJ2-7; D remains ambiguous. The clonotype originates from an adult who was a healthcare worker with PCR-confirmed SARS-CoV-2 infection or an uninfected control (not recorded which). The CDR3 DNA reads as TGCGCCAGCAGAGGGCCGGCTCCTCTCTACGAGCAGTACTTC. Its translation: CASRGPAPLYEQYF.